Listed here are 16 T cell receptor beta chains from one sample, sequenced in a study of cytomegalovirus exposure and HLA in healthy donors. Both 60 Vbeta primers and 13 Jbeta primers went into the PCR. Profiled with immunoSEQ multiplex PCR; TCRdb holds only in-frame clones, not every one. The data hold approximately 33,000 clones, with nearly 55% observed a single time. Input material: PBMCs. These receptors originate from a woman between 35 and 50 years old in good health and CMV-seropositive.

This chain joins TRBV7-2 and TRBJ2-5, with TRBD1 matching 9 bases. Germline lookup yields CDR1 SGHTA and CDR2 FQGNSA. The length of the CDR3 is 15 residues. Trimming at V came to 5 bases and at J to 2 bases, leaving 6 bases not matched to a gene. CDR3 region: CASSPLTGGQETQYF. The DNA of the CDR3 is TGTGCCAGCAGCCCCCTGACAGGGGGACAAGAGACCCAGTACTTC.

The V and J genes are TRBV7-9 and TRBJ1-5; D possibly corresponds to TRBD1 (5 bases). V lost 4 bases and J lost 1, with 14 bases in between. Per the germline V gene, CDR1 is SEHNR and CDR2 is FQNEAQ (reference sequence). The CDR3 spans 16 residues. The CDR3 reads CASSSWGGLSNQPQHF. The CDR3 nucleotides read TGTGCCAGCAGCTCATGGGGGGGGTTGAGCAATCAGCCCCAGCATTTT.

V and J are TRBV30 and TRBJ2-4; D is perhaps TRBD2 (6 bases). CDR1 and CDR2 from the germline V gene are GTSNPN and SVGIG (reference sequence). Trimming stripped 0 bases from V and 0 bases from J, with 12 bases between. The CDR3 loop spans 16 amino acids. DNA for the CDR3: TGTGCCTGGAGTGTACAAGGAGGGTTAGCCAAAAACATTCAGTACTTC. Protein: CAWSVQGGLAKNIQYF.

The CDR3 loop is CASRVAMNTEAFF. In DNA, the CDR3 is TGTGCCAGCAGAGTGGCCATGAACACTGAAGCTTTCTTT. The gene calls are TRBV28 and TRBJ1-1, with D unclear. V lost 6 bases, J lost 0 bases, and 8 bases lay in between. This CDR3 spans 13 amino acids. Germline values: CDR1 MDHEN, CDR2 SYDVKM.

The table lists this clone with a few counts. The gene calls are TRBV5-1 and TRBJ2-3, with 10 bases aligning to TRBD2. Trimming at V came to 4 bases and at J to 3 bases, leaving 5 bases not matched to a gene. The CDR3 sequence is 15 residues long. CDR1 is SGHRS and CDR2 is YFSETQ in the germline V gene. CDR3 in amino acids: CASSVLAGVTDTQYF. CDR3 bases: TGCGCCAGCAGCGTGCTAGCGGGGGTTACAGATACGCAGTATTTT. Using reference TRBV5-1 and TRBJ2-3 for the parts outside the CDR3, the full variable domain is KAGVTQTPRYLIKTRGQQVTLSCSPISGHRSVSWYQQTPGQGLQFLFEYFSETQRNKGNFPGRFSGRQFSNSRSEMNVSTLELGDSALYLCASSVLAGVTDTQYFGPGTRLTVL.

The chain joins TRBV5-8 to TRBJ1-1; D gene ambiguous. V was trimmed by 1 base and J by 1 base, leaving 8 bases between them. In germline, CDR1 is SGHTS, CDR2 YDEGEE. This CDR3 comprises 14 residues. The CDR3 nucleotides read TGTGCCAGCAGCTTGTATTCTTCGAACACTGAAGCTTTCTTT. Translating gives CASSLYSSNTEAFF.

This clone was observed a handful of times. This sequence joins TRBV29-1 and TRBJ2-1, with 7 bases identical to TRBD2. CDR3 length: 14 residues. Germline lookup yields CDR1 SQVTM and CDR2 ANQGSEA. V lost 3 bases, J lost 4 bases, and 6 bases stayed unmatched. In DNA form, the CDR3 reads TGCAGCGTTGACAGGGAGGGAAAATACAATGAGCAGTTCTTC. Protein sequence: CSVDREGKYNEQFF.

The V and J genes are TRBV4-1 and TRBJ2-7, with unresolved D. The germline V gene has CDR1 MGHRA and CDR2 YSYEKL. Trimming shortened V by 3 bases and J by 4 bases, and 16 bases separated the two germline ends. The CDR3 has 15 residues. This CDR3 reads CASSQAAVTDYEQYF. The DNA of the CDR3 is TGCGCCAGCAGCCAGGCGGCGGTGACGGATTACGAGCAGTACTTC.

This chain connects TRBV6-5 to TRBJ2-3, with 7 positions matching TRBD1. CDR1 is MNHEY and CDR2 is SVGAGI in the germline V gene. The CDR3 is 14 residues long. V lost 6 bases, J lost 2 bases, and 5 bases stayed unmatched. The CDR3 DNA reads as TGTGCCAGCAGACAGGGGACGGCCACAGATACGCAGTATTTT. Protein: CASRQGTATDTQYF.

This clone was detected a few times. This CDR3 reads CASSSLGAQYF. In DNA form, the CDR3 reads TGTGCCAGCAGTTCCCTAGGTGCGCAGTATTTT. The chain links TRBV6-5 to TRBJ2-3; D is unresolved. Germline CDR1 and CDR2: MNHEY and SVGAGI. V was clipped by 4 bases and J by 10 bases, with 9 bases between them. The CDR3 loop spans 11 amino acids.

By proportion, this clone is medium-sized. The chain's CDR3 is CASSPLKAGRTGELFF. CDR3 bases: TGCGCCAGCAGCCCCTTGAAGGCAGGGCGGACCGGGGAGCTGTTTTTT. J is TRBJ2-2 and V is TRBV4-3; D is possibly TRBD1 (5 bases). The CDR3 consists of 16 residues. The V gene lost 4 bases and the J gene lost 5 bases, with 17 bases spanning the gap. The germline gives CDR1 LGHNA, CDR2 YSLEER.

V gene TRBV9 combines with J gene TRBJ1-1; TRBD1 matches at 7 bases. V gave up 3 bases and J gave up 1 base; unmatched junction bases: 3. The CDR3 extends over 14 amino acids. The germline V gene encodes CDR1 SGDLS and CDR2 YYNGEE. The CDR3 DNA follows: TGTGCCAGCAGCGGCGGGACAGCGAACACTGAAGCTTTCTTT. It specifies CASSGGTANTEAFF.

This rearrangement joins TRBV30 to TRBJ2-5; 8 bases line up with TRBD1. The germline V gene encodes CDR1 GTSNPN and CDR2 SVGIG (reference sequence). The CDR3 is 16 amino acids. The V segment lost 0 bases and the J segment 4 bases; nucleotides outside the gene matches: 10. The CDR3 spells CAWSVLQGASRETQYF. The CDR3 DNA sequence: TGTGCCTGGAGTGTACTTCAGGGGGCGTCTAGAGAGACCCAGTACTTC.

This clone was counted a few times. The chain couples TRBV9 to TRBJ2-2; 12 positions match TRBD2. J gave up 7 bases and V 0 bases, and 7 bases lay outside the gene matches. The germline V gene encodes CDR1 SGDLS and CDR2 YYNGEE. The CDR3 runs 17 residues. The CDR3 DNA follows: TGTGCCAGCAGCGTAGCTAGCGGGGGGGCCGTGAGCGGGGAGCTGTTTTTT. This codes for CASSVASGGAVSGELFF.

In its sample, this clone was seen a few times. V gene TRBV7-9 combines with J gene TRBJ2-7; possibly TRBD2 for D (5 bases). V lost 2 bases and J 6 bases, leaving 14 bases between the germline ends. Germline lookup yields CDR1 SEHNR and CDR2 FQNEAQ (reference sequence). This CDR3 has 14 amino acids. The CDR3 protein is CASSLNRGSGEQYF. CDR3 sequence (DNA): TGTGCCAGCAGCTTAAATCGGGGTTCGGGCGAGCAGTACTTC.

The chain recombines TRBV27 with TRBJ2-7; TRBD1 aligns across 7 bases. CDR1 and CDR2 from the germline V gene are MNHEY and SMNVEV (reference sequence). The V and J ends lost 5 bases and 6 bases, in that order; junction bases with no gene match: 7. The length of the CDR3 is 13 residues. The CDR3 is CASSLQGWSEQYF. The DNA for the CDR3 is TGTGCCAGCAGTCTACAGGGGTGGAGCGAGCAGTACTTC.